Given below is one TCR beta chain in context. The sample belongs to a study of blood T cell repertoires in COVID-19. The overall study: Samples taken during acute and convalescent COVID-19 were collected in the United States, Italy and Spain.

Germline loops: CDR1 LNHDA, CDR2 SQIVND (reference sequence). The CDR3 extends over 15 amino acids. J gave up 4 bases and V 7 bases, and 8 bases lay outside the gene matches. In the authors' workflow: It was from reference gene primer amplification that nucleated cell counts were estimated. Generated by immunoSEQ multiplex PCR, the TCRdb table keeps only in-frame clones and is missing some. The DNA was the basis for D and trimming; V, J and clone size are from that table. The sample records about 39,000 clones, roughly 80% being singletons. This chain joins TRBV19 and TRBJ2-2; 8 bases line up with TRBD2. This clonotype was sampled from a man between 60 and 70 years old in a cohort sampled during active COVID-19. Sequenced sample: peripheral blood. CDR3 protein: CASIAAGGSTGELFF. For the CDR3, the DNA is TGTGCCAGTATAGCTGCGGGAGGTTCCACCGGGGAGCTGTTTTTT. The variable domain in full, completed from reference TRBV19 and TRBJ2-2, reads DGGITQSPKYLFRKEGQNVTLSCEQNLNHDAMYWYRQDPGQGLRLIYYSQIVNDFQKGDIAEGYSVSREKKESFPLTVTSAQKNPTAFYLCASIAAGGSTGELFFGEGSRLTVL.